What follows are 12 T cell receptor beta chains derived from one specimen sequenced in a study of blood T cells in healthy people across ages. Primed by a sample-barcoded 5' primer and a J-beta primer mix, a second PCR proceeded for roughly 6 to 12 cycles. One entry per CDR3 protein results from TCRdb running MiXCR on the 5' RACE reads. The sample lists roughly 650,000 distinct CDR3 sequences; 32% were seen once. Source material: blood. The receptors here all came from a woman older than 75 in good health.

At least ten counts were recorded for this clonotype. This sequence joins TRBV7-9 and TRBJ2-3, with D unclear. Per the germline V gene, CDR1 is SEHNR and CDR2 is FQNEAQ (reference sequence). V lost 5 bases and J 4 bases, leaving 10 bases between the germline ends. This CDR3 region has 13 residues. This chain's CDR3 is CASSPRTPDTQYF. The CDR3 region has the DNA TGTGCCAGCAGCCCCCGGACCCCAGATACGCAGTATTTT.

This clonotype was seen more than once but under ten times. A read error is possible here, since a much larger clone lies one base away. This chain joins TRBV12-5 and TRBJ2-4, with D perhaps matching TRBD1 (5 bases). The J call is in doubt because the DNA end fits TRBJ2-7 better. Germline values: CDR1 LGHNT, CDR2 FRNRAP. CDR3 size: 12 residues. The CDR3 DNA is TGTGCTAGGGGTTTGGGGCATGGCGAGCAGTACTTC. Amino acids: CARGLGHGEQYF.

V is TRBV20-1 and J is TRBJ2-1, with 7 bases matching TRBD2. V lost 0 bases, J lost 5 bases, and 10 bases stayed unmatched. CDR3 size: 16 residues. Germline CDR1 reads DFQATT; CDR2 reads SNEGSKA (reference sequence). This chain's CDR3 is CSARDLQRGPHNEQFF. The CDR3 DNA reads as TGCAGTGCTAGAGATCTACAGCGGGGACCTCACAATGAGCAGTTCTTC.

This clonotype was seen at least ten times. The rearrangement joins TRBV6-1 to TRBJ1-6, with D possibly TRBD1 on 5 matching bases. V lost 5 bases to trimming and J lost 0 bases, with 23 bases between them. This CDR3 contains 20 residues. CDR1 is MNHNS and CDR2 is SASEGT in the germline V gene. CDR3 residues: CASSTLPWTDKSSYNSPLHF. CDR3 DNA: TGTGCCAGCAGTACCCTCCCGTGGACGGACAAAAGCTCCTATAATTCACCCCTCCACTTT.

The rearrangement joins TRBV7-9 to TRBJ2-5; 7 positions match TRBD2. The CDR3 loop spans 16 amino acids. V shed 1 base, J shed 4 bases, and the junction held 9 bases outside the gene matches. Germline V lookup: CDR1 SEHNR, CDR2 FQNEAQ (reference sequence). For the CDR3, the DNA is TGTGCCAGCAGCTTAGGCGAAGTGGCGGGAGTAGAGACCCAGTACTTC. It translates to CASSLGEVAGVETQYF.

The rearrangement joins TRBV20-1 to TRBJ2-5, with D hard to call. V lost 3 bases, J lost 3 bases, and 11 bases lay in between. The CDR3 spans 13 residues. Germline V CDR1 and CDR2: DFQATT, SNEGSKA (reference sequence). CDR3 residues: CSASLLVEETQYF. CDR3 sequence (DNA): TGCAGTGCTAGTTTGCTAGTGGAAGAGACCCAGTACTTC.

CDR3 loop: CSARSRPVLETQYF. DNA for the CDR3: TGCAGTGCTAGGTCGCGGCCCGTGTTAGAGACCCAGTACTTC. The rearrangement links TRBV20-1 to TRBJ2-5, with D unclear. Between the trimmed V and J ends, which lost 3 bases and 4 bases, there was a span of 15 bases. The germline CDR1 and CDR2 sequences are DFQATT and SNEGSKA (reference sequence). The CDR3 spans 14 residues.

The chain links TRBV4-1 to TRBJ2-1; tentatively, D is TRBD1 (6 bases). CDR1 is MGHRA and CDR2 is YSYEKL in the germline V gene. This CDR3 is built from 16 residues. V gave up 5 bases and J gave up 0 bases, with 14 bases separating them. The CDR3 protein is CASSIHPTGSYNEQFF. Written as DNA, the CDR3 is TGCGCCAGCAGCATACACCCGACAGGCTCCTACAATGAGCAGTTCTTC.

The rearrangement links TRBV3-1 to TRBJ2-5, with D possibly TRBD2 on 6 matching bases. Germline V gene data show CDR1 as LGHDT and CDR2 as YNNKEL (reference sequence). This CDR3 has 13 residues. Trimming removed 6 bases from V and 11 bases from J, with 19 bases in between. CDR3 nucleotide sequence: TGTGCCAGCAGAGCGGCTAGCGCTAAAGAGCAGTACTTC. Translated: CASRAASAKEQYF.

The chain uses TRBV7-8 and TRBJ2-7, with a tentative D call TRBD2 (5 bases). The DNA end favors TRBJ2-5, so the J call may be wrong. Germline V gene sequence: CDR1 SGHVS, CDR2 FQNEAQ. CDR3 size: 13 residues. DNA of the CDR3: TGTGCCAGCAGCTTGACTACATGGGAGACCCAGTACTTC. This codes for CASSLTTWETQYF.

This clonotype was seen repeatedly, ten times or more. The J gene is TRBJ2-3, the V gene TRBV7-9, with D uncertain. This CDR3 is 13 amino acids long. CDR1 is SEHNR and CDR2 is FQNEAQ in the germline V gene (reference sequence). V dropped 5 bases and J dropped 5 bases, with 11 bases sitting between them. This CDR3 is CASSPRTRDTQYF. CDR3 nucleotide sequence: TGTGCCAGCAGCCCCCGGACCCGAGATACGCAGTATTTT.

CDR3 residues: CASSLVGAGGRGYTF. The CDR3 nucleotides read TGTGCCAGCAGTTTGGTTGGGGCAGGGGGCCGGGGCTACACCTTC. The rearrangement links TRBV27 to TRBJ1-2; 8 bases fit TRBD1. Germline CDR1 MNHEY, CDR2 SMNVEV (reference sequence). This CDR3 contains 15 residues. V was pared by 3 bases and J by 8 bases, with 11 bases of the junction left unmatched.